Listed below are T cell receptor beta chains from one sample, sequenced in a study of blood T cell repertoires in COVID-19. Assay: immunoSEQ multiplex PCR; the TCRdb copy retains only in-frame clones and omits some. Here the sample spans some 180,000 clones, 86% being singletons. Specimen: peripheral blood. Every receptor here comes from a man between 65 and 79 years old with active or convalescent COVID-19. The conserved cysteine and the conserved F or W are not part of the CDR3 here. A D gene is named only where the DNA matches it firmly. Not all rows give a size; the values are once, few, many and, for expanded clones, a class.

- TRBV20-1 - SASSGNTEAF
once TRBV7-9 - ASSLPIEQETQY
- TRBV7-9 - ASSLDRVYEQY
- TRBV2 - ASSEAGAGNTEAF
- TRBV28 - ASKQGTQPQH
once TRBV19 TRBD1 ASSAGQGLTGNTIY
- TRBV14 - ASSRWRDRTGELF
once TRBV6-5 TRBD1 ASRYDRGNTEAF
- TRBV5-1 TRBD1 ASSLVGTEYGDTQY
few TRBV19 - ASSIVGLGASPLH
- TRBV15 TRBD2 ATSRDASGSSYEQY
- TRBV7-9 - ASSFSGDTEAF
- TRBV7-2 - ASSLSPGVAEAF
- TRBV6-6 - ASSYGTLYEQY
- TRBV7-9 - ASIASTGGAPTNEKLF
- TRBV18 - ASSPQRGPEYGYT
few TRBV9 TRBD2 ASSRGGLTSGSGELF
- TRBV5-4 - ASSSKAGQSGYT
- TRBV4-3 - ASSQEVGGDEAF
many TRBV13 - ASSLGPGYGYT
- TRBV25-1 - ASSGGRVLDTEAF
- TRBV4-1 TRBD2 ASSQGLAGVYEQY
- TRBV5-1 - ASSPLVGVDTGELF
- TRBV7-8 - ASRGLSYEQY
- TRBV5-1 TRBD1 ASSLRDRGLRGYT
few TRBV29-1 - SVGKPLMTDYNEQF
- TRBV5-8 - ASSFRRGGMGQY
- TRBV28 - ASSLRGEQF
once TRBV28 - ASSGGAQPRGAF
- TRBV7-2 - ASSPSNQPQH
- TRBV28 - ASKVERSYNEQF
- TRBV5-3 - ARSPCVESVSSYEQY
- TRBV19 - ASSLPGAGFSGNTIY
- TRBV19 - ASSIRQILFNQPQH
once TRBV19 TRBD1 ASSIRDSWGNEKLF